The 22 T cell receptor beta chains below were found in one sample sequenced in a study of T cells in women clearing cervical HPV infection. The method was immunoSEQ multiplex PCR; TCRdb's version includes in-frame clones alone and lacks a portion of them. Here the sample table reports some 20,000 clones. Material: blood buffy coat. The receptor set was obtained from a woman between 18 and 69 years old with a cervical HPV16 infection that either progressed to CIN3+ or cleared (not recorded which).

Concerning this clone itself: The observed sequence ends 3 residues before the CDR3 terminus, with the missing tail filled in from the germline J gene. This chain links TRBV18 with TRBJ2-5, with TRBD1 identical over 7 bases. CDR3 length: 16 residues. Germline CDR1 KGHSH, CDR2 LQKENI. J gave up 5 bases and V 3 bases, and 12 bases lay outside the gene matches. The covered CDR3 bases are TGTGCCAGCTCACCCCCGGGACAGACCCGGACGGAGACC. This encodes CASSPPGQTRTET. The entire CDR3 is CASSPPGQTRTETQYF.

Points on this clone: The CDR3 end lies 3 residues beyond the end of the read and is filled in from the germline J gene. J is TRBJ1-2 and V is TRBV7-8, with D possibly matching TRBD1 (5 bases). Trimming took 4 bases from V and 2 from J, leaving 11 bases between them. Germline V gives CDR1 SGHVS, CDR2 FQNEAQ. CDR3 length equals 14 residues. The sequenced part of the CDR3 DNA is TGTGCCAGCAGCTCGCCGACAGTCAACTATGGC. Translation: CASSSPTVNYG. The whole CDR3 protein reads CASSSPTVNYGYTF.

A note on this clone: The missing CDR3 end, 3 residues past where the read stops, is filled in from the germline J gene. This chain links TRBV20-1 with TRBJ2-5; D may be TRBD2 (5 bases). V lost 6 bases to trimming and J lost 5 bases, with 19 bases between them. Per the germline V gene, CDR1 is DFQATT and CDR2 is SNEGSKA (reference sequence). This CDR3 spans 14 amino acids. This CDR3 is CSAKPSTRAETQYF. CDR3 bases read: TGCAGTGCGAAGCCCTCCACTAGGGCCGAGACC.

Comment on this clone: Coverage ceases 3 residues before the CDR3 finishes, and the germline J gene fills in the end. V usage is TRBV5-1 and J usage is TRBJ2-5; a possible D gene is TRBD1 (5 bases). V was clipped by 2 bases and J by 5 bases, with 13 bases between them. The CDR3 extends over 14 amino acids. CDR1 and CDR2 (germline): SGHRS, YFSETQ. The CDR3 spells CASSLRGQIETQYF. Partial CDR3 DNA: TGCGCCAGCAGCTTAAGGGGTCAGATTGAGACC.

To note about this clone: The read ends 3 residues shy of where the CDR3 ends; the end is completed using the germline J gene. V gene TRBV20-1 combines with J gene TRBJ2-3; 10 nucleotides line up with TRBD2. Germline V gene data show CDR1 as DFQATT and CDR2 as SNEGSKA (reference sequence). The CDR3 runs 20 residues. Trimming at V came to 6 bases and at J to 2 bases, leaving 23 bases not matched to a gene. The covered CDR3 bases are TGCAGTGCCCGCAGGGGTGGTAATAGCGGGGGGCAGTGGAACACAGATACG. Amino acid sequence: CSARRGGNSGGQWNTDT. The entire CDR3 sequence reads CSARRGGNSGGQWNTDTQYF.

A word on this clone: The CDR3 goes on 3 residues after the read ends, and that part is filled in from the germline J gene. The chain is built from TRBV20-1 and TRBJ1-2; no clear D gene. The germline V gene has CDR1 DFQATT and CDR2 SNEGSKA (reference sequence). There are 11 residues in the CDR3. V was trimmed by 0 bases and J by 5 bases, leaving 4 bases between them. The DNA read from the CDR3 is TGCAGTGCTAGAGATCGGTATGGC. Translated, it gives CSARDRYG. In full, the CDR3 is CSARDRYGYTF.

CDR3 amino acids: CASSLMTGGVETQYF. The DNA read from the CDR3 is TGTGCCAGCAGCCTTATGACAGGGGGCGTAGAGACG. The V gene is TRBV5-4, the J gene TRBJ2-3, with TRBD1 matching 10 bases. The read ends 3 residues shy of where the CDR3 ends; the end is completed using the germline J gene. CDR3 length equals 15 residues. The germline gives CDR1 SGHNT, CDR2 YYREEE (reference sequence).

About this clone itself: Read coverage stops 3 residues before the CDR3 terminus; the germline J gene supplies the remainder. This chain joins TRBV5-6 and TRBJ2-7, with 7 bases identical to TRBD2. V lost 4 bases to trimming and J lost 3 bases; unmatched junction nucleotides: 10. The germline CDR1 and CDR2 sequences are SGHDT and YYEEEE. This CDR3 has 15 amino acids. The DNA read from the CDR3 is TGTGCCAGCAGCCGTCCCCGGACTAGTCTCTACGAG. Protein product: CASSRPRTSLYE. The entire CDR3 protein reads CASSRPRTSLYEQYF.

For this clone: From the germline J gene comes the end of the CDR3, since the read stops 3 residues before it. V usage is TRBV18 and J usage is TRBJ2-4, with a possible D match to TRBD1 (6 bases). Looked up from germline, CDR1 is KGHSH and CDR2 is LQKENI. This CDR3 is built from 20 residues. The CDR3 protein is CASSPSLRSDRPGGNYGQYF. The sequenced part of the CDR3 DNA is TGTGCCAGCTCACCATCTCTACGATCGGACAGACCCGGAGGAAACTATGGT.

The CDR3 sequence: CASSPGQINSPLHF. Incomplete CDR3 DNA: TGTGCCAGTAGTCCGGGACAGATCAATTCACCC. The V and J genes are TRBV19 and TRBJ1-6; 7 bases map to TRBD1. The CDR3 extends 3 residues past the end of the read, so its final part is completed from the germline J gene. V gave up 5 bases and J gave up 7 bases; unmatched junction bases: 5. CDR1 and CDR2 (germline): LNHDA, SQIVND (reference sequence). The CDR3 consists of 14 residues.

For this clone: The read falls 3 residues short of the CDR3 end, and the missing part is taken from the germline J gene. V and J are TRBV12-3 or TRBV12-4 and TRBJ2-7, with 8 bases identical to TRBD1. V shed 4 bases and J 6 bases; nucleotides not matched to a gene: 5. The length of the CDR3 is 13 residues. The CDR3 protein is CASSWTGLGEQYF. The CDR3 bases that were read are TGTGCCAGCAGTTGGACAGGGCTGGGCGAG.

According to its frequency, this clone is medium-sized. Read sequence stops 3 residues before the CDR3 end, and the germline J gene provides the missing end. V usage is TRBV7-9 and J usage is TRBJ2-7; 7 nucleotides line up with TRBD1. CDR1 and CDR2 (germline): SEHNR, FQNEAQ (reference sequence). The V gene end was trimmed by 6 bases and the J gene end by 1 base; junction bases not matched to a gene: 9. The length of the CDR3 is 15 residues. The DNA read from the CDR3 is TGTGCCAGCAGTTTTGGGACAGCATCTTCCTACGAG. Translating it yields CASSFGTASSYE. The CDR3 reads in full as CASSFGTASSYEQYF. The whole variable domain, remainder taken from reference TRBV7-9 and TRBJ2-7, is DTGVSQNPRHKITKRGQNVTFRCDPISEHNRLYWYRQTLGQGPEFLTYFQNEAQLEKSRLLSDRFSAERPKGSFSTLEIQRTEQGDSAMYLCASSFGTASSYEQYFGPGTRLTVT.

Concerning this clone itself: A junction end diverges from the germline sequence, so it may reflect a read error. The read terminates 3 residues ahead of where the CDR3 ends, so the germline J gene completes it. The chain carries TRBV18 and TRBJ2-5; TRBD2 agrees at 7 bases. The CDR3 runs to 15 residues. Germline loops: CDR1 KGHSH, CDR2 LQKENI. CDR3 DNA (partial): TGTGCCAGCGCACCGGTAGCGGGCTTCCAAGAGACC. Residues: CASAPVAGFQET. The full CDR3 protein reads CASAPVAGFQETQYF.

Concerning this clone: The junction and the germline gene differ at one end; a read error may be behind it. The read comes to an end 3 residues before the CDR3 does, leaving the germline J gene to fill in the end. This specimen includes other DNA sequences encoding the same CDR3. The rearrangement joins TRBV20-1 to TRBJ2-7; TRBD2 is a possible D gene (6 bases). Germline CDR1 reads DFQATT; CDR2 reads SNEGSKA (reference sequence). CDR3 length: 14 residues. The CDR3 loop reads CSARGSGGTYEQYF. The part of the CDR3 DNA that was read is TGCAGTGCCAGAGGGTCGGGCGGGACCTACGAG.

About this clone: The DNA ends 3 residues before the CDR3 does, and the rest of the CDR3 is filled in from the germline J gene. The chain combines TRBV5-4 with TRBJ2-3; perhaps TRBD1 as D (6 bases). Trimming shortened V by 5 bases and J by 7 bases, and 20 bases separated the two germline ends. Per germline, CDR1 SGHNT and CDR2 YYREEE (reference sequence). The CDR3 is made up of 15 amino acids. Incomplete CDR3 DNA: TGTGCCAGCAGAGTGGGACAAACACGAACCTATACG. As protein: CASRVGQTRTYT. The complete CDR3 reads CASRVGQTRTYTQYF.

With regard to this clone: Read data end 3 residues before the CDR3 end; the end is taken from the germline J gene. The J gene is TRBJ2-6, the V gene TRBV19; 10 bases line up with TRBD1. CDR3 length equals 17 residues. J gave up 2 bases and V 6 bases, and 7 bases lay outside the gene matches. The germline V gene has CDR1 LNHDA and CDR2 SQIVND (reference sequence). The sequenced CDR3 bases are TGTGCCAGTAGGGACAGGGGGTGGGCCGCTGGGGCCAACGTC. Encoded protein: CASRDRGWAAGANV. Given in full, the CDR3 is CASRDRGWAAGANVLTF. Complete variable domain (other parts from reference TRBV19 and TRBJ2-6): DGGITQSPKYLFRKEGQNVTLSCEQNLNHDAMYWYRQDPGQGLRLIYYSQIVNDFQKGDIAEGYSVSREKKESFPLTVTSAQKNPTAFYLCASRDRGWAAGANVLTFGAGSRLTVL.

Turning to this clone: Read coverage stops 3 residues before the CDR3 terminus; the germline J gene supplies the remainder. This chain connects TRBV20-1 to TRBJ1-2; 9 bases fit TRBD1. The CDR3 runs to 17 residues. CDR1 DFQATT and CDR2 SNEGSKA come from the germline V gene (reference sequence). V lost 6 bases, J lost 6 bases, and 20 bases stayed unmatched. The covered CDR3 bases are TGCAGTGCCGAGCCCCGGGACAGGGTCTCTCTTCAAGATGGC. It yields the protein CSAEPRDRVSLQDG. The CDR3 in its entirety is CSAEPRDRVSLQDGYTF.

On this clone: The read terminates 3 residues ahead of where the CDR3 ends, so the germline J gene completes it. The chain links TRBV18 to TRBJ1-4; D is ambiguous. The CDR3 covers 14 residues. Germline-derived CDR1 and CDR2 are KGHSH and LQKENI. This CDR3 is CASSDYGEPGELFF. The part of the CDR3 DNA that was read is TGTGCCAGCTCAGACTATGGCGAGCCAGGAGAA.

Concerning this clone: The CDR3 goes on 3 residues after the read ends, and that part is filled in from the germline J gene. The rearrangement joins TRBV5-4 to TRBJ2-1; the D gene is possibly TRBD1 (6 bases). Germline lookup yields CDR1 SGHNT and CDR2 YYREEE (reference sequence). The CDR3 contains 14 residues. Trimming took 3 bases from V and 7 from J, leaving 14 bases between them. Partial CDR3 DNA: TGTGCCAGCAGCTCCGGACAGAGTACAAATGAG. Translated, it gives CASSSGQSTNE. The CDR3 in its entirety is CASSSGQSTNEQFF. Full variable domain (rest looked up from reference TRBV5-4 and TRBJ2-1): ETGVTQSPTHLIKTRGQQVTLRCSSQSGHNTVSWYQQALGQGPQFIFQYYREEENGRGNFPPRFSGLQFPNYSSELNVNALELDDSALYLCASSSGQSTNEQFFGPGTRLTVL.

In regard to this clone: The read terminates 3 residues before the CDR3 end, so the remaining end is supplied by the germline J gene. The chain has TRBV7-9 and TRBJ1-1; perhaps TRBD1 as D (6 bases). V lost 3 bases, J lost 5 bases, and 16 bases lay in between. This CDR3 has 15 amino acids. The germline gives CDR1 SEHNR, CDR2 FQNEAQ (reference sequence). CDR3 DNA (partial): TGTGCCAGCAGCTTGGAGCTTACAGGGTTGACTGAA. This codes for CASSLELTGLTE. The entire CDR3 reads CASSLELTGLTEAFF.

A remark on this clone: Germline and junction disagree at one end, which may indicate a read error. With the read ending 3 residues before the CDR3 end, the germline J gene is used to fill in that end. J is TRBJ2-1 and V is TRBV4-2, with 9 bases aligning to TRBD1. The CDR3 extends over 17 amino acids. CDR1 and CDR2 (germline): LGHNA, YNFKEQ. The sequenced CDR3 bases are TGCGCCAGCAGCCAAGATCTGGGACAGGGCTCCTACAATGAG. This codes for CASSQDLGQGSYNE. The CDR3 reads in full as CASSQDLGQGSYNEQFF.

As to this clone: The read comes to an end 3 residues before the CDR3 does, leaving the germline J gene to fill in the end. This chain uses TRBV2 with TRBJ1-4, with D maybe TRBD1 (5 bases). The CDR3 is made up of 15 amino acids. CDR1 is SNHLY and CDR2 is FYNNEI in the germline V gene. Trimming removed 6 bases at V and 0 bases at J, with 11 bases between. The sequenced CDR3 bases are TGTGCCAGCAGCTGGGGGGTTGCAACTAATGAAAAA. Residues: CASSWGVATNEK. The complete CDR3 protein is CASSWGVATNEKLFF.